Following are 18 T cell receptor beta chains from one sample sequenced in a study of OX40 agonist ivuxolimab in advanced cancers. Produced via immunoSEQ multiplex PCR; TCRdb's table is partial and in-frame only. The sample lists 55,000 to 95,000 clones; around 90% were seen once. Material: CD4+ or CD8+ T cells sorted from blood, obtained in a trial of the OX40 agonist ivuxolimab. The receptors were sampled from an adult with an advanced solid tumor such as melanoma, head and neck, liver or kidney cancer.

The chain combines TRBV5-8 with TRBJ2-3, with D possibly matching TRBD1 (6 bases). Trimming removed 0 bases from V and 1 base from J, with 15 bases in between. The CDR3 is 17 residues long. Germline CDR1 SGHTS, CDR2 YDEGEE. CDR3 amino acids: CASSLGRNRARTDTQYF. The CDR3 region has the DNA TGTGCCAGCAGCTTGGGGAGAAACAGGGCCCGCACAGATACGCAGTATTTT.

Here the CDR3 DNA reads TGTGCCAGCAGCCCCGGACAGATGAATAACTATGGCTACACCTTC. Protein: CASSPGQMNNYGYTF. The chain recombines TRBV13 with TRBJ1-2, with a possible D match to TRBD1 (6 bases). This CDR3 spans 15 amino acids. V was cut by 5 bases and J by 1 base, with 14 bases left in between. Germline V gene sequence: CDR1 PRHDT, CDR2 FYEKMQ (reference sequence).

This clone was seen once. V is TRBV10-1 and J is TRBJ2-1; D gene unclear. CDR3 length: 14 residues. Trimming took off 6 bases at V and 8 bases at J, with 17 bases between the two ends. The germline CDR1 and CDR2 sequences are WNHNN and SYGVQD (reference sequence). CDR3 protein: CASSEDQRGDEQFF. CDR3 DNA: TGCGCCAGCAGCGAGGACCAGCGCGGCGATGAGCAGTTCTTC.

The chain employs TRBV29-1 and TRBJ2-5; TRBD1 agrees at 8 bases. Germline CDR1 SQVTM, CDR2 ANQGSEA. There are 13 residues in the CDR3. V shed 6 bases and J 1 base; nucleotides not matched to a gene: 4. The CDR3 region is CSVGQGRQETQYF. DNA of the CDR3: TGCAGCGTAGGACAGGGCCGCCAAGAGACCCAGTACTTC. The entire variable domain, with the rest obtained from reference TRBV29-1 and TRBJ2-5, is as follows: SAVISQKPSRDICQRGTSLTIQCQVDSQVTMMFWYRQQPGQSLTLIATANQGSEATYESGFVIDKFPISRPNLTFSTLTVSNMSPEDSSIYLCSVGQGRQETQYFGPGTRLLVL.

The rearrangement uses TRBV7-3 and TRBJ1-1; maybe TRBD1 (5 bases). Germline CDR1 reads SGHTA; CDR2 reads FQGTGA. Trimming removed 5 bases from V and 7 bases from J, with 17 bases in between. This CDR3 has 14 amino acids. The CDR3 spells CASSVGTARGEAFF. The DNA for the CDR3 is TGTGCCAGCAGCGTCGGGACCGCGAGGGGTGAAGCTTTCTTT.

This sequence joins TRBV5-6 and TRBJ1-1, with D tentatively TRBD1 (5 bases). The CDR3 runs 15 residues. Trimming took 1 base from V and 6 from J, leaving 16 bases between them. Germline V lookup: CDR1 SGHDT, CDR2 YYEEEE. The CDR3 DNA reads TGTGCCAGCAGCTTGTTTGGCAGGGTCGGGGCTGAAGCTTTCTTT. Translation: CASSLFGRVGAEAFF.

The V gene is TRBV4-1, the J gene TRBJ1-1; D gene unclear. Trimming removed 3 bases from V and 1 base from J, with 9 bases in between. This CDR3 contains 14 residues. Germline CDR1 and CDR2: MGHRA and YSYEKL. CDR3 residues: CASSQTPGNTEAFF. The CDR3 DNA reads TGCGCCAGCAGCCAGACACCGGGGAACACTGAAGCTTTCTTT.

This sequence joins TRBV11-3 and TRBJ2-2; D not certain. There are 14 residues in the CDR3. Germline values: CDR1 SGHNT, CDR2 YENEEA. V lost 5 bases and J lost 3, with 10 bases in between. In nucleotides, the CDR3 is TGTGCCAGCAGCCCAGACGGATACACCGGGGAGCTGTTTTTT. The encoded protein is CASSPDGYTGELFF. Full variable domain (remainder filled in from reference TRBV11-3 and TRBJ2-2): EAGVVQSPRYKIIEKKQPVAFWCNPISGHNTLYWYLQNLGQGPELLIRYENEEAVDDSQLPKDRFSAERLKGVDSTLKIQPAELGDSAVYLCASSPDGYTGELFFGEGSRLTVL.

This sequence joins TRBV6-1 and TRBJ2-5; 9 nucleotides agree with TRBD1. Germline V gene data show CDR1 as MNHNS and CDR2 as SASEGT. The J segment lost 5 bases and the V segment lost 9 bases, leaving 13 bases of the junction unmatched. There are 15 residues in the CDR3. The CDR3 nucleotides are TGTGCCAGTTCAATCCCCGGGACAGGGAAGGAGACCCAGTACTTC. Amino acid sequence: CASSIPGTGKETQYF.

This clone appeared a few times. V and J are TRBV19 and TRBJ2-2; tentatively, D is TRBD2 (5 bases). The ends were cut back, 4 bases at V and 7 bases at J, with 7 bases in the middle. The CDR3 loop spans 12 amino acids. Germline CDR1 LNHDA, CDR2 SQIVND (reference sequence). Written as DNA, the CDR3 is TGTGCCAGTAGTACCGAGGGCGGGGAGCTGTTTTTT. Residues: CASSTEGGELFF.

The genes are TRBV5-1 and TRBJ1-1; the match to TRBD1 covers 9 bases. After removal of 0 bases from V and 1 base from J, the junction contained 7 bases not matched to a gene. There are 17 residues in the CDR3. Germline V lookup: CDR1 SGHRS, CDR2 YFSETQ. CDR3 in amino acids: CASSLEPGGQGNTEAFF. DNA for the CDR3: TGCGCCAGCAGCTTGGAGCCGGGGGGACAGGGGAACACTGAAGCTTTCTTT.

The genes are TRBV30 and TRBJ2-1; D gene uncertain. CDR1 and CDR2 (germline): GTSNPN, SVGIG (reference sequence). Trimming pared 0 bases from V and 5 bases from J, leaving 8 bases between. The CDR3 spans 13 residues. The CDR3 loop reads CAWSVGTDNEQFF. Here the CDR3 DNA reads TGTGCCTGGAGTGTAGGCACAGACAATGAGCAGTTCTTC.

The gene calls are TRBV30 and TRBJ2-7; the match to TRBD2 covers 7 bases. The CDR3 has 12 residues. Losses at the gene ends were 6 bases for V and 0 bases for J; bases not matched to a gene: 2. Germline assignment: CDR1 GTSNPN and CDR2 SVGIG (reference sequence). The CDR3 coding sequence is TGTGCCTGTACGGGGGGCTCCTACGAGCAGTACTTC. Translated: CACTGGSYEQYF.

The CDR3 loop reads CASSLALGTGDNEQFF. Written as DNA, the CDR3 is TGTGCCAGCAGCTTGGCCCTCGGGACAGGGGACAATGAGCAGTTCTTC. The gene calls are TRBV5-6 and TRBJ2-1; 10 bases map to TRBD1. The ends lost 0 bases at V and 5 bases at J; junction bases unmatched: 5. Germline assignment: CDR1 SGHDT and CDR2 YYEEEE. This CDR3 is built from 16 residues. Filled out from reference TRBV5-6 and TRBJ2-1, the complete variable domain reads DAGVTQSPTHLIKTRGQQVTLRCSPKSGHDTVSWYQQALGQGPQFIFQYYEEEERQRGNFPDRFSGHQFPNYSSELNVNALLLGDSALYLCASSLALGTGDNEQFFGPGTRLTVL.

The rearrangement links TRBV6-1 to TRBJ1-4, with D maybe TRBD1 (6 bases). In germline, CDR1 is MNHNS, CDR2 SASEGT. This CDR3 comprises 15 residues. Trimming cost V 3 bases and J 5 bases, with 13 bases left between them. The CDR3 spells CASSETGTRNEKLFF. Here the CDR3 DNA reads TGTGCCAGCAGTGAGACCGGGACACGGAATGAAAAACTGTTTTTT.

This clone came up a few times. This chain connects TRBV16 to TRBJ1-5; D gene uncertain. The germline V gene has CDR1 KGHSY and CDR2 FQNENV. V was shortened by 6 bases and J by 4 bases, with 10 bases between the two germline ends. The CDR3 contains 13 residues. The CDR3 protein is CASSALGNQPQHF. The CDR3 DNA reads TGTGCCAGCAGTGCACTAGGGAATCAGCCCCAGCATTTT.

About this clone: One end of the junction fails to match germline, which may point to a read error. The chain couples TRBV6-5 to TRBJ1-1, with D perhaps matching TRBD1 (6 bases). Germline loops: CDR1 MNHEY, CDR2 SVGAGI. The CDR3 length is 11 residues. The CDR3 is CASRQGYESFF. The CDR3 region has the DNA TGTGCCAGCAGGCAGGGGTATGAATCTTTCTTT.

Comment on this clone: Its ends do not fully match the called genes, so a read error is possible. The chain employs TRBV6-4 and TRBJ1-2; no clear D. The germline CDR1 and CDR2 sequences are MRHNA and SNTAGT. This CDR3 spans 13 amino acids. Here the CDR3 reads CASRDSGGYGYTF. Written as DNA, the CDR3 is TGTGCCAGCAGGGACTCGGGCGGGTATGGCTACACCTTC.